A single sample gave rise to the 5 T cell receptor beta chains below, sequenced in a study of blood T cell repertoires in COVID-19. Only in-frame clones appear in the TCRdb table, and some are missing; sequencing was by immunoSEQ multiplex PCR. The sample holds hundreds of thousands of clones, approximately 89% seen once. The sequencing sample was made of peripheral blood. These receptors were taken from a woman in her sixties or seventies with COVID-19, enrolled during active disease.

This clone has just one count. The chain is built from TRBV19 and TRBJ2-1, with 8 bases matching TRBD2. CDR1 is LNHDA, CDR2 SQIVND, per germline (reference sequence). This CDR3 spans 17 amino acids. The J segment lost 2 bases and the V segment lost 1 base, leaving 7 bases of the junction unmatched. The CDR3 reads CASSIAGGTPTYNEQFF. The DNA of the CDR3 is TGTGCCAGTAGTATAGCGGGGGGGACGCCCACCTACAATGAGCAGTTCTTC.

The rearrangement uses TRBV9 and TRBJ2-1; 9 nucleotides match TRBD1. The length of the CDR3 is 12 residues. Germline values: CDR1 SGDLS, CDR2 YYNGEE. The V and J ends lost 5 bases and 10 bases, in that order; junction bases with no gene match: 4. CDR3 amino acids: CASRATGGEQFF. The CDR3 DNA follows: TGTGCCAGCAGAGCTACAGGGGGCGAGCAGTTCTTC.

The chain couples TRBV6-4 to TRBJ1-1; D unresolved. Trimming took 3 bases from V and 3 from J, leaving 8 bases between them. This CDR3 region has 13 residues. Germline assignment: CDR1 MRHNA and CDR2 SNTAGT. CDR3: CASSEQTDTEAFF. The CDR3, as DNA: TGTGCCAGCAGTGAACAAACAGACACTGAAGCTTTCTTT.

The chain carries TRBV5-1 and TRBJ2-4; D call uncertain. V dropped 2 bases and J dropped 8 bases, with 14 bases sitting between them. CDR1 SGHRS and CDR2 YFSETQ come from the germline V gene. The CDR3 is 14 residues long. CDR3 protein: CASSFAGSNDIQYF. The CDR3 DNA follows: TGCGCCAGCAGCTTCGCAGGTAGTAACGACATTCAGTACTTC.

The chain links TRBV27 to TRBJ2-7; TRBD2 aligns across 12 bases. This CDR3 has 16 residues. V lost 2 bases, J lost 5 bases, and 7 bases stayed unmatched. Germline V gene lookup returns CDR1 MNHEY and CDR2 SMNVEV (reference sequence). The CDR3 here is CASSLKTSGRSHEQYF. The CDR3 nucleotides are TGTGCCAGCAGTTTAAAAACTAGCGGGAGGTCCCACGAGCAGTACTTC.